These 21 T cell receptor beta chains came from one sample sequenced in a study of identical twins. TCRdb re-derived calls from the 5' RACE reads in MiXCR, one entry per CDR3 protein. Among about 660,000 distinct CDR3 sequences, 8.6% were seen once, and the ten largest hold roughly 0.97%. This sample was also put to use in a study of yellow fever vaccine responses in identical twins.

Sequences were obtained from PBMCs. These receptor sequences come from a woman aged 18-29 years in good health.

J is TRBJ2-3 and V is TRBV7-2; D is possibly TRBD2 (5 bases). Germline lookup yields CDR1 SGHTA and CDR2 FQGNSA. This CDR3 is built from 17 residues. The V end lost 5 bases, the J end lost 5 bases, and 23 bases lay between the germline ends. This CDR3 is CASSPGLRAPSVDTQYF. DNA of the CDR3: TGTGCCAGCAGCCCAGGTCTGAGGGCCCCCTCCGTAGATACGCAGTATTTT.

This clonotype was counted at least ten times. The chain combines TRBV12-3 or TRBV12-4 with TRBJ2-2; D not certain. V dropped 8 bases and J dropped 4 bases, with 23 bases sitting between them. This CDR3 is 17 amino acids long. The CDR3 protein is CASRFSHGSTSTGELFF. CDR3 DNA sequence: TGTGCCAGCCGATTCTCCCACGGTTCAACGAGCACCGGGGAGCTGTTTTTT.

In this sample, this clonotype turned up many times. The V and J genes are TRBV28 and TRBJ2-7; D not resolved. Germline V gives CDR1 MDHEN, CDR2 SYDVKM. This CDR3 is built from 14 residues. Trimming left V 5 bases short and J 2 bases short, with 13 bases between. CDR3 DNA: TGTGCCAGCAGTCCTTGGGGATCTACCTACGAGCAGTACTTC. It encodes CASSPWGSTYEQYF.

The sample holds a few counts of this clonotype. The genes are TRBV27 and TRBJ2-7; weak D call: TRBD2 (6 bases). In germline, CDR1 is MNHEY, CDR2 SMNVEV (reference sequence). Trimming left V 2 bases short and J 7 bases short, with 15 bases between. CDR3 length equals 14 residues. The CDR3 DNA reads as TGTGCCAGCAGTTTAGGCGGGACGGTGGGAGAGCAGTACTTC. Encoded protein: CASSLGGTVGEQYF.

This clonotype was observed a handful of times. The chain is built from TRBV29-1 and TRBJ1-5, with a possible D match to TRBD1 (5 bases). Germline V gene lookup returns CDR1 SQVTM and CDR2 ANQGSEA. V lost 6 bases and J lost 6, with 18 bases in between. CDR3 length equals 14 residues. The CDR3 nucleotides read TGCAGCGTCCTGACTCCGGGACGAAGTCAGCCCCAGCATTTT. The encoded protein is CSVLTPGRSQPQHF.

With regard to this clonotype: A much larger clone differs from this one at a single base, so this may be a read error. Here the CDR3 reads CASSLEGLSGTDTRYF. The CDR3 DNA is TGCGCCAGCAGCTTGGAGGGACTTTCGGGCACAGATACGCGGTATTTT. The chain joins TRBV5-1 to TRBJ2-3; D possibly corresponds to TRBD2 (6 bases). CDR1 and CDR2 (germline): SGHRS, YFSETQ. CDR3 size: 16 residues.

The chain employs TRBV20-1 and TRBJ2-7; 10 nucleotides line up with TRBD1. CDR3 length: 13 amino acids. After removal of 5 bases from V and 2 bases from J, the junction contained 3 bases not matched to a gene. Germline V CDR1 and CDR2: DFQATT, SNEGSKA (reference sequence). The CDR3 nucleotides are TGCAGTGCTGAGGACAGGGGGACCTACGAGCAGTACTTC. Its protein is CSAEDRGTYEQYF.

This clonotype was observed a few times. The DNA of the CDR3 is TGCAGTGCTAGAGATCCCGACAGGGGTCCCTACGAGCAGTACTTC. Translated, it gives CSARDPDRGPYEQYF. The J gene is TRBJ2-7, the V gene TRBV20-1; 8 bases map to TRBD1. The CDR3 contains 15 residues. With V trimmed by 0 bases and J by 2 bases, 6 bases remained unmatched. Germline assignment: CDR1 DFQATT and CDR2 SNEGSKA (reference sequence).

The chain couples TRBV4-1 to TRBJ2-5; the D is unclear. This CDR3 spans 16 amino acids. V was pared by 3 bases and J by 2 bases, with 16 bases between. The V gene's germline CDR1 is MGHRA and CDR2 YSYEKL. CDR3 amino acids: CASSHLWAAEQETQYF. The CDR3 DNA reads TGCGCCAGCAGCCACCTTTGGGCGGCAGAACAAGAGACCCAGTACTTC.

This clonotype was seen many times. CDR3 DNA sequence: TGTGCCAGCAGTTCTACAGGGGGCGGAGAGACCCAGTACTTC. Protein product: CASSSTGGGETQYF. V and J are TRBV12-3 or TRBV12-4 and TRBJ2-5; 9 bases line up with TRBD1. Trimming at V came to 4 bases and at J to 4 bases, leaving 4 bases not matched to a gene. This CDR3 has 14 residues.

This clonotype was seen many times. The chain employs TRBV2 and TRBJ2-7; a weak D match, TRBD1 (5 bases). V lost 6 bases and J lost 2, with 8 bases in between. Germline lookup yields CDR1 SNHLY and CDR2 FYNNEI. The CDR3 spans 12 residues. CDR3 loop: CASRQGTYEQYF. CDR3 DNA: TGTGCCAGCAGGCAGGGTACCTACGAGCAGTACTTC.

The rearrangement links TRBV30 to TRBJ2-6; D might be TRBD1 or TRBD2, each matching 5 bases. V lost 3 bases, J lost 1 base, and 7 bases lay in between. This CDR3 comprises 14 residues. CDR1 and CDR2 (germline): GTSNPN, SVGIG (reference sequence). The CDR3 loop reads CAWRGPSGANVLTF. CDR3 nucleotide sequence: TGTGCCTGGAGGGGACCGTCTGGGGCCAACGTCCTGACTTTC.

This clonotype was recorded a few times. This chain links TRBV7-2 with TRBJ2-7; 10 nucleotides align to TRBD2. The V gene's germline CDR1 is SGHTA and CDR2 FQGNSA. The CDR3 is 16 residues long. With 0 bases clipped from V and 0 bases from J, the junction kept 2 bases outside the gene matches. CDR3 DNA sequence: TGTGCCAGCAGCTTAGCCGCTAGCGGGAGCTCCTACGAGCAGTACTTC. Its translation is CASSLAASGSSYEQYF.

This clonotype was counted many times. This chain connects TRBV7-9 to TRBJ1-3, with unresolved D. The germline V gene encodes CDR1 SEHNR and CDR2 FQNEAQ (reference sequence). The CDR3 has 15 amino acids. The germline V and J ends were trimmed by 1 base and 0 bases, with 7 bases remaining between them. DNA of the CDR3: TGTGCCAGCAGCTTAGAGCTGGTCTCTGGAAACACCATATATTTT. Translated: CASSLELVSGNTIYF.

J is TRBJ1-4 and V is TRBV28; tentative D call: TRBD1 (6 bases). The CDR3 totals 15 residues. The V and J ends lost 6 bases and 7 bases respectively, with 18 bases between them. Germline V gene data show CDR1 as MDHEN and CDR2 as SYDVKM. DNA of the CDR3: TGTGCCAGCAGCTACTCAGGGGTCCTGGGTGAAAAACTGTTTTTT. Amino acid sequence: CASSYSGVLGEKLFF.

The J gene is TRBJ2-5, the V gene TRBV4-1; weak D call: TRBD2 (5 bases). The CDR3 has 14 amino acids. Trimming shortened V by 3 bases and J by 7 bases, and 15 bases separated the two germline ends. From germline, CDR1 is MGHRA and CDR2 YSYEKL. CDR3 nucleotide sequence: TGCGCCAGCAGCCAGCCTGGACTCGAATGGACCCAGTACTTC. Protein sequence: CASSQPGLEWTQYF.

This clonotype was found many times. The genes are TRBV6-2 or TRBV6-3 and TRBJ2-7; D is ambiguous. The germline V gene has CDR1 MNHEY and CDR2 SVGEGT. The germline V and J ends were trimmed by 8 bases and 3 bases, with 8 bases remaining between them. The CDR3 contains 11 residues. CDR3 sequence reads: CASQELYEQYF. The CDR3, as DNA: TGTGCCAGCCAGGAGCTCTACGAGCAGTACTTC.

The chain employs TRBV7-6 and TRBJ2-7, with 10 positions matching TRBD2. V dropped 3 bases and J dropped 2; count of bases not matched to a gene: 4. This CDR3 is 15 amino acids long. Germline V CDR1 and CDR2: SGHVS, FNYEAQ. In nucleotides, the CDR3 is TGTGCCAGCAGCTTGGGGACTAGCGAAGCCTACGAGCAGTACTTC. It codes for CASSLGTSEAYEQYF. Drawing the rest from reference TRBV7-6 and TRBJ2-7, the complete variable domain is GAGVSQSPRYKVTKRGQDVALRCDPISGHVSLYWYRQALGQGPEFLTYFNYEAQQDKSGLPNDRFSAERPEGSISTLTIQRTEQRDSAMYRCASSLGTSEAYEQYFGPGTRLTVT.

This clonotype was counted ten times or more. This rearrangement joins TRBV12-3 or TRBV12-4 to TRBJ2-3; D might be TRBD2 (6 bases). Trimming left V 3 bases short and J 2 bases short, with 12 bases between. The CDR3 covers 15 residues. The CDR3 loop reads CASSFPGDHTDTQYF. In DNA, the CDR3 is TGTGCCAGCAGTTTTCCGGGGGACCACACAGATACGCAGTATTTT.

The chain joins TRBV12-3 or TRBV12-4 to TRBJ2-7; weak D call: TRBD1 (6 bases). This CDR3 spans 15 amino acids. V was pared by 5 bases and J by 2 bases, with 16 bases between. CDR3 amino acids: CASSHMGAVTYEQYF. CDR3 bases: TGTGCCAGCAGTCACATGGGGGCAGTAACCTACGAGCAGTACTTC.

V gene TRBV12-3 or TRBV12-4 combines with J gene TRBJ2-1, with D hard to call. Deletions cut 3 bases from V and 5 bases from J, with 11 bases between. CDR3 size: 14 residues. The DNA of the CDR3 is TGTGCCAGCAGTTTGCGGCAGTTTAACAATGAGCAGTTCTTC. This codes for CASSLRQFNNEQFF.